These T cell receptor beta chains were read from a single sample in a study of early T cells in non-severe SARS-CoV-2 infection. TCRdb processed the 5' RACE reads anew with MiXCR; each CDR3 protein has one entry. The profile shows 35,000 to 40,000 distinct CDR3 sequences, approximately 8.9% of them singletons. Sequenced input: whole blood. These TCRs come from an adult who was a healthcare worker with PCR-confirmed SARS-CoV-2 infection or an uninfected control (not recorded which). The CDR3 runs from the conserved cysteine through the conserved F or W. A D gene is named only where the DNA matches it firmly. Not all rows give a size; the values are once, few, many and, for expanded clones, a class.

CDR3aa: CASSSTGTHEKLFF
CDR3nt: TGTGCCAGCAGCTCTACCGGGACACATGAAAAACTGTTTTTT
j_gene: TRBJ1-4
abundance: many
d_gene: -
v_gene: TRBV7-6

CDR3aa: CASSSRLAETQYF
CDR3nt: TGCGCCAGCAGTTCTCGACTAGCGGAGACCCAGTACTTC
j_gene: TRBJ2-5
abundance: medium-sized
d_gene: TRBD2
v_gene: TRBV4-1

CDR3aa: CASSFGRPNSPLHF
CDR3nt: TGTGCCAGCAGTTTTGGACGGCCTAATTCACCCCTCCACTTT
j_gene: TRBJ1-6
abundance: few
d_gene: -
v_gene: TRBV12-3/TRBV12-4

CDR3aa: CSVQGSYGYTF
CDR3nt: TGCAGCGTTCAGGGGAGCTATGGCTACACCTTC
j_gene: TRBJ1-2
abundance: -
d_gene: -
v_gene: TRBV29-1

CDR3aa: CASSQDSSGGAYNEQFF
CDR3nt: TGTGCCAGCAGCCAAGACTCCAGCGGGGGGGCTTACAATGAGCAGTTCTTC
j_gene: TRBJ2-1
abundance: many
d_gene: TRBD2
v_gene: TRBV3-1

CDR3aa: CASSPDRGREKLFF
CDR3nt: TGCGCCAGCAGCCCTGACAGGGGACGGGAAAAACTGTTTTTT
j_gene: TRBJ1-4
abundance: medium-sized
d_gene: TRBD1
v_gene: TRBV4-3

CDR3aa: CASSPDYYEQYF
CDR3nt: TGTGCCAGCAGCCCGGACTACTACGAGCAGTACTTC
j_gene: TRBJ2-7
abundance: -
d_gene: -
v_gene: TRBV7-2

CDR3aa: CASSQGTSGASTDTQYF
CDR3nt: TGTGCCAGCAGCCAAGGGACTAGCGGGGCTAGCACAGATACGCAGTATTTT
j_gene: TRBJ2-3
abundance: -
d_gene: TRBD2
v_gene: TRBV11-3

CDR3aa: CASSYFASMNQPQHF
CDR3nt: TGTGCCAGCAGTTACTTCGCCAGCATGAATCAGCCCCAGCATTTT
j_gene: TRBJ1-5
abundance: many
d_gene: -
v_gene: TRBV28

CDR3aa: CSASPQGVGTEAFF
CDR3nt: TGCAGTGCTAGCCCCCAGGGAGTTGGTACTGAAGCTTTCTTT
j_gene: TRBJ1-1
abundance: -
d_gene: -
v_gene: TRBV20-1

CDR3aa: CASSDSGGGAFDEQFF
CDR3nt: TGTGCCAGCAGTGACTCGGGCGGGGGGGCGTTCGATGAGCAGTTCTTC
j_gene: TRBJ2-1
abundance: many
d_gene: TRBD2
v_gene: TRBV6-4

CDR3aa: CASSYSTGAGTEAFF
CDR3nt: TGTGCCAGCAGTTATTCGACAGGCGCTGGCACTGAAGCTTTCTTT
j_gene: TRBJ1-1
abundance: -
d_gene: -
v_gene: TRBV6-6

CDR3aa: CSVVESGQETQYF
CDR3nt: TGCAGCGTTGTTGAAAGTGGCCAAGAGACCCAGTACTTC
j_gene: TRBJ2-5
abundance: -
d_gene: -
v_gene: TRBV29-1

CDR3aa: CASSLRGAGTGELFF
CDR3nt: TGTGCCAGTAGTTTAAGGGGCGCCGGCACCGGGGAGCTGTTTTTT
j_gene: TRBJ2-2
abundance: many
d_gene: -
v_gene: TRBV19

CDR3aa: CSARASPYNEQFF
CDR3nt: TGCAGTGCTAGGGCTAGTCCATACAATGAGCAGTTCTTC
j_gene: TRBJ2-1
abundance: many
d_gene: -
v_gene: TRBV20-1

CDR3aa: CATSRAGGGAGRSQYF
CDR3nt: TGTGCCACCAGCAGAGCCGGGGGGGGCGCCGGTCGGTCGCAGTATTTT
j_gene: TRBJ2-3
abundance: many
d_gene: TRBD2
v_gene: TRBV15

CDR3aa: CASSLDGSGSTDTQYF
CDR3nt: TGCGCCAGCAGCTTGGATGGTAGCGGGAGCACAGATACGCAGTATTTT
j_gene: TRBJ2-3
abundance: -
d_gene: TRBD2
v_gene: TRBV5-1

CDR3aa: CASSYRSGGAQETQYF
CDR3nt: TGTGCCAGCAGCTACCGTAGCGGGGGGGCCCAGGAGACCCAGTACTTC
j_gene: TRBJ2-5
abundance: many
d_gene: TRBD2
v_gene: TRBV11-2

CDR3aa: CATSRTGRGRGETQYF
CDR3nt: TGTGCCACCAGCAGAACCGGCCGTGGCAGGGGTGAGACCCAGTACTTC
j_gene: TRBJ2-5
abundance: many
d_gene: -
v_gene: TRBV15

CDR3aa: CASSWGLAGELSYNEQFF
CDR3nt: TGCGCCAGCAGCTGGGGACTAGCGGGGGAACTCTCCTACAATGAGCAGTTCTTC
j_gene: TRBJ2-1
abundance: few
d_gene: TRBD2
v_gene: TRBV5-1

CDR3aa: CASSIASGGQETQYF
CDR3nt: TGTGCCAGTAGTATAGCCAGCGGGGGCCAAGAGACCCAGTACTTC
j_gene: TRBJ2-5
abundance: many
d_gene: TRBD2
v_gene: TRBV19

CDR3aa: CASSIDLLGALQGGTQYF
CDR3nt: TGTGCCAGTAGTATAGATCTATTGGGCGCCCTCCAAGGGGGGACCCAGTACTTC
j_gene: TRBJ2-5
abundance: many
d_gene: -
v_gene: TRBV19

CDR3aa: CASSTPAGTVSNQPQHF
CDR3nt: TGTGCCAGTAGTACCCCAGCAGGAACCGTTAGCAATCAGCCCCAGCATTTT
j_gene: TRBJ1-5
abundance: many
d_gene: -
v_gene: TRBV19

CDR3aa: CASSRRRESYNEQFF
CDR3nt: TGCGCCAGCAGCCGTAGGCGGGAATCCTACAATGAGCAGTTCTTC
j_gene: TRBJ2-1
abundance: many
d_gene: -
v_gene: TRBV5-1

CDR3aa: CASSPPMGGGAFF
CDR3nt: TGTGCCAGCAGTCCACCGATGGGGGGGGGAGCTTTCTTT
j_gene: TRBJ1-1
abundance: few
d_gene: -
v_gene: TRBV12-3/TRBV12-4

CDR3aa: CASSFQVDTIYF
CDR3nt: TGTGCCAGCAGCTTCCAGGTAGACACCATATATTTT
j_gene: TRBJ1-3
abundance: -
d_gene: -
v_gene: TRBV7-9

CDR3aa: CASSTGTYNSPLHF
CDR3nt: TGTGCCAGCAGTACAGGAACCTATAATTCACCCCTCCACTTT
j_gene: TRBJ1-6
abundance: many
d_gene: -
v_gene: TRBV12-3/TRBV12-4

CDR3aa: CASTKGTSNTGELFF
CDR3nt: TGTGCCAGCACCAAAGGGACTAGTAACACCGGGGAGCTGTTTTTT
j_gene: TRBJ2-2
abundance: -
d_gene: TRBD2
v_gene: TRBV6-2/TRBV6-3

CDR3aa: CASSSGATGKVDEQYF
CDR3nt: TGTGCCAGCAGCTCGGGAGCAACAGGGAAAGTGGACGAGCAGTACTTC
j_gene: TRBJ2-7
abundance: -
d_gene: -
v_gene: TRBV7-9

CDR3aa: CSALTGNTEAFF
CDR3nt: TGCAGCGCTTTGACAGGGAACACTGAAGCTTTCTTT
j_gene: TRBJ1-1
abundance: -
d_gene: -
v_gene: TRBV29-1

CDR3aa: CASSPGANYGYTF
CDR3nt: TGTGCCAGCAGCCCTGGAGCTAACTATGGCTACACCTTC
j_gene: TRBJ1-2
abundance: many
d_gene: -
v_gene: TRBV7-9

CDR3aa: CASSDRGAAISGANVLTF
CDR3nt: TGTGCCAGCAGTGACAGGGGGGCGGCCATCTCTGGGGCCAACGTCCTGACTTTC
j_gene: TRBJ2-6
abundance: many
d_gene: TRBD1
v_gene: TRBV6-6

CDR3aa: CASSATGNTGELFF
CDR3nt: TGTGCCAGCAGTGCGACGGGAAACACCGGGGAGCTGTTTTTT
j_gene: TRBJ2-2
abundance: few
d_gene: -
v_gene: TRBV6-8

CDR3aa: CASGGSWDSLNYGYTF
CDR3nt: TGTGCCAGCGGCGGTAGTTGGGACAGCTTAAACTATGGCTACACCTTC
j_gene: TRBJ1-2
abundance: -
d_gene: TRBD1
v_gene: TRBV5-4

CDR3aa: CSVGLAGEGEQFF
CDR3nt: TGCAGCGTCGGACTAGCGGGGGAAGGGGAGCAGTTCTTC
j_gene: TRBJ2-1
abundance: many
d_gene: TRBD2
v_gene: TRBV29-1

CDR3aa: CASGPGAALYEQYF
CDR3nt: TGCGCCAGCGGACCGGGGGCGGCTCTCTACGAGCAGTACTTC
j_gene: TRBJ2-7
abundance: many
d_gene: -
v_gene: TRBV10-2

CDR3aa: CASSFMGSGNTEAFF
CDR3nt: TGTGCCAGCAGTTTTATGGGCTCGGGTAACACTGAAGCTTTCTTT
j_gene: TRBJ1-1
abundance: many
d_gene: -
v_gene: TRBV12-3/TRBV12-4

CDR3aa: CASSPGQSYEQYF
CDR3nt: TGTGCCAGCAGTCCCGGACAGTCTTACGAGCAGTACTTC
j_gene: TRBJ2-7
abundance: many
d_gene: -
v_gene: TRBV6-2/TRBV6-3

CDR3aa: CASGGSDAYEQYF
CDR3nt: TGTGCCAGCGGAGGGTCAGACGCCTACGAGCAGTACTTC
j_gene: TRBJ2-7
abundance: many
d_gene: -
v_gene: TRBV28

CDR3aa: CSARDPAQNSPLHF
CDR3nt: TGCAGTGCTAGAGATCCCGCACAGAATTCACCCCTCCACTTT
j_gene: TRBJ1-6
abundance: many
d_gene: -
v_gene: TRBV20-1

CDR3aa: CASSYSSNSPLHF
CDR3nt: TGTGCCAGCAGTTACTCTTCTAATTCACCCCTCCACTTT
j_gene: TRBJ1-6
abundance: few
d_gene: -
v_gene: TRBV6-5

CDR3aa: CASDVAETQYF
CDR3nt: TGTGCCTCTGACGTGGCAGAGACCCAGTACTTC
j_gene: TRBJ2-5
abundance: -
d_gene: -
v_gene: TRBV2

CDR3aa: CASSDPRSLNTEAFF
CDR3nt: TGTGCCAGCAGTGACCCGAGGAGTTTGAACACTGAAGCTTTCTTT
j_gene: TRBJ1-1
abundance: many
d_gene: -
v_gene: TRBV2

CDR3aa: CASSSYSGGAYEQYF
CDR3nt: TGTGCCAGCAGCTCCTATAGCGGGGGCGCGTACGAGCAGTACTTC
j_gene: TRBJ2-7
abundance: many
d_gene: TRBD2
v_gene: TRBV11-2

CDR3aa: CSARRQGGINEQFF
CDR3nt: TGCAGTGCTAGGCGACAGGGCGGGATTAATGAGCAGTTCTTC
j_gene: TRBJ2-1
abundance: -
d_gene: -
v_gene: TRBV20-1

CDR3aa: CASSLGIGTEAFF
CDR3nt: TGTGCCAGCAGTTTAGGGATCGGCACTGAAGCTTTCTTT
j_gene: TRBJ1-1
abundance: medium-sized
d_gene: -
v_gene: TRBV28

CDR3aa: CASSYDLPRSDTQYF
CDR3nt: TGTGCCAGCAGTTACGACCTCCCGAGGTCAGATACGCAGTATTTT
j_gene: TRBJ2-3
abundance: few
d_gene: -
v_gene: TRBV6-6

CDR3aa: CASSHGAGMESPLHF
CDR3nt: TGCGCCAGCAGCCATGGAGCAGGGATGGAATCACCCCTCCACTTT
j_gene: TRBJ1-6
abundance: many
d_gene: -
v_gene: TRBV4-3

CDR3aa: CASRWNQPQHF
CDR3nt: TGTGCCAGCAGATGGAATCAGCCCCAGCATTTT
j_gene: TRBJ1-5
abundance: many
d_gene: -
v_gene: TRBV6-5

CDR3aa: CASSSRQGLSQPQHF
CDR3nt: TGTGCCAGCAGTTCACGACAGGGACTGAGCCAGCCCCAGCATTTT
j_gene: TRBJ1-5
abundance: few
d_gene: TRBD1
v_gene: TRBV27

CDR3aa: CASSLTGTHTGELFF
CDR3nt: TGTGCCAGCAGCTTAACCGGGACTCATACCGGGGAGCTGTTTTTT
j_gene: TRBJ2-2
abundance: many
d_gene: -
v_gene: TRBV7-6

CDR3aa: CASSSVSGLAGTETQYF
CDR3nt: TGTGCCAGCAGTTCCGTCTCGGGACTAGCGGGTACAGAGACCCAGTACTTC
j_gene: TRBJ2-5
abundance: many
d_gene: TRBD2
v_gene: TRBV27

CDR3aa: CASSIKSIGNIQYF
CDR3nt: TGTGCCAGTAGTATAAAGAGTATCGGGAACATTCAGTACTTC
j_gene: TRBJ2-4
abundance: few
d_gene: -
v_gene: TRBV19

CDR3aa: CSAPLPGAWGYGYTF
CDR3nt: TGCAGTGCACCCCTGCCGGGCGCATGGGGCTATGGCTACACCTTC
j_gene: TRBJ1-2
abundance: many
d_gene: -
v_gene: TRBV20-1

CDR3aa: CSARSGAARGPQETQYF
CDR3nt: TGCAGTGCTCGAAGCGGGGCAGCCCGGGGGCCGCAAGAGACCCAGTACTTC
j_gene: TRBJ2-5
abundance: many
d_gene: -
v_gene: TRBV20-1

CDR3aa: CASLPTGFESPLHF
CDR3nt: TGTGCCAGTCTTCCGACAGGGTTTGAATCACCCCTCCACTTT
j_gene: TRBJ1-6
abundance: few
d_gene: TRBD1
v_gene: TRBV6-1

CDR3aa: CASSQVAGLNIQYF
CDR3nt: TGTGCCAGCAGCCAAGTTGCAGGGCTAAACATTCAGTACTTC
j_gene: TRBJ2-4
abundance: few
d_gene: -
v_gene: TRBV4-2

CDR3aa: CASSLASQVEKLFF
CDR3nt: TGTGCCAGCAGCTTAGCAAGCCAGGTTGAAAAACTGTTTTTT
j_gene: TRBJ1-4
abundance: -
d_gene: -
v_gene: TRBV7-9

CDR3aa: CASSSRSVSPDTQYF
CDR3nt: TGTGCCAGCAGCTCCCGATCGGTCAGCCCAGATACGCAGTATTTT
j_gene: TRBJ2-3
abundance: many
d_gene: -
v_gene: TRBV7-2

CDR3aa: CSVGDSGGTQYF
CDR3nt: TGCAGCGTTGGGGACAGTGGAGGGACCCAGTACTTC
j_gene: TRBJ2-5
abundance: many
d_gene: TRBD1
v_gene: TRBV29-1